This entry is about one T cell receptor beta chain. No antigen is known for it. For every TCR library, approximately 4,000 ng of total RNA was used. Per-sample cDNA came from eight separate reactions. TCRdb reanalyzed the 5' RACE reads and collapses them to one entry per CDR3 protein, without DNA. The sample table includes around 230,000 distinct CDR3 sequences. The CDR3 has 11 amino acids. Germline CDR1 SGHDT, CDR2 YYEEEE. This record comes from a study of monozygotic twins with inflammatory bowel disease. Per donor there was one draw, yielding a blood sample of over 2 ml. Whole-study findings and limits: TCRbeta diversity (inverse Simpson) was lower in IBD patients than in healthy co-twins.

The receptor comes from a human donor with ulcerative colitis or Crohn's disease, or a healthy co-twin of an affected twin (not recorded which). The sequenced sample consisted of blood. This sequence joins TRBV5-6 and TRBJ1-1; TCRdb calls TRBD1, which cannot be checked without DNA. CDR3 residues: CASSLQGEAFF.